This entry lists 4 T cell receptor beta chains sequenced from one sample in a study of blood T cell repertoires in COVID-19. Clones were sequenced by immunoSEQ multiplex PCR, and TCRdb holds only the in-frame ones, with some missing. Of approximately 35,000 clones detected, nearly 80% appear once; the ten largest clones hold less than 35%. Sequenced material: peripheral blood. These receptors came from a man at least 80 years old with acute or convalescent COVID-19.

The table lists this clone with a few counts. This chain uses TRBV19 with TRBJ1-1, with D perhaps matching TRBD1 (5 bases). This CDR3 is 12 amino acids long. The V gene lost 3 bases and the J gene lost 11 bases, with 13 bases spanning the gap. Germline CDR1 is LNHDA and CDR2 is SQIVND (reference sequence). The CDR3 loop reads CASSINQGKAFF. CDR3 coding DNA: TGTGCCAGTAGTATCAACCAGGGTAAGGCTTTCTTT.

This clone came up a few times. The genes are TRBV6-4 and TRBJ2-1, with TRBD2 identical over 11 bases. V shed 3 bases, J shed 6 bases, and the junction held 1 base outside the gene matches. This CDR3 comprises 14 residues. CDR1 and CDR2 from the germline V gene are MRHNA and SNTAGT. The CDR3 DNA sequence: TGTGCCAGCAGTGATAGCGGGAGGGTCAATGAGCAGTTCTTC. It translates to CASSDSGRVNEQFF.

V and J are TRBV7-9 and TRBJ2-3; D is possibly TRBD2 (6 bases). The CDR3 sequence is 16 residues long. Germline values: CDR1 SEHNR, CDR2 FQNEAQ (reference sequence). V dropped 1 base and J dropped 0 bases, with 11 bases sitting between them. CDR3 coding DNA: TGTGCCAGCAGCTTAGAAGGTACTAGCAGCACAGATACGCAGTATTTT. Translating gives CASSLEGTSSTDTQYF.

This clone was counted once. The rearrangement joins TRBV19 to TRBJ2-3; tentatively, D is TRBD2 (6 bases). Germline CDR1 LNHDA, CDR2 SQIVND (reference sequence). Trimming took off 8 bases at V and 0 bases at J, with 12 bases between the two ends. The CDR3 contains 14 residues. The CDR3 bases are TGTGCCAGTGCCGGACTAAAAAGCACAGATACGCAGTATTTT. Translated: CASAGLKSTDTQYF.